A selection of T cell receptor beta chains follows, all from one sample in a study of blood T cell repertoires in COVID-19. Profiling relied on immunoSEQ multiplex PCR, and the TCRdb table lists in-frame clones only, not all of them. The table lists some 220,000 clones, around 84% of them singletons, with 18% in the top ten. The specimen sequenced was peripheral blood. The receptors here all came from a woman older than 75 with active or convalescent COVID-19. Both conserved end residues are part of each CDR3. The order of the fields is V gene, J gene, clone size, D gene, CDR3 protein, CDR3 DNA. The D gene is left open where the match is weak. Clone sizes are given selectively: once, few, many, or a class where the clone is expanded.

v_gene: TRBV19
j_gene: TRBJ2-7
abundance: once
d_gene: .
CDR3aa: CASSIIPGTYEQYF
CDR3nt: TGTGCCAGTAGTATAATCCCGGGGACCTACGAGCAGTACTTC

v_gene: TRBV4-3
j_gene: TRBJ1-2
abundance: .
d_gene: TRBD1
CDR3aa: CASSQEGQGSIYGYTF
CDR3nt: TGCGCCAGCAGCCAAGAGGGACAGGGTTCAATCTATGGCTACACCTTC

v_gene: TRBV25-1
j_gene: TRBJ1-1
abundance: .
d_gene: TRBD1
CDR3aa: CASSPGQGRTEAFF
CDR3nt: TGTGCCAGCAGTCCGGGACAGGGACGCACTGAAGCTTTCTTT

v_gene: TRBV4-2
j_gene: TRBJ2-1
abundance: .
d_gene: .
CDR3aa: CASTQRAGASDEQFF
CDR3nt: TGTGCCAGCACGCAAAGGGCGGGCGCATCCGATGAGCAGTTCTTC

v_gene: TRBV2
j_gene: TRBJ2-7
abundance: .
d_gene: .
CDR3aa: CASRATMGSYEQYF
CDR3nt: TGTGCCAGCAGAGCCACTATGGGTTCCTACGAGCAGTACTTC

v_gene: TRBV5-1
j_gene: TRBJ2-3
abundance: .
d_gene: TRBD1
CDR3aa: CASIPGQGVADTQYF
CDR3nt: TGCGCCAGCATTCCGGGACAGGGTGTAGCAGATACGCAGTATTTT

v_gene: TRBV7-9
j_gene: TRBJ2-5
abundance: .
d_gene: TRBD2
CDR3aa: CASSSTSRETQYF
CDR3nt: TGTGCCAGCAGCTCGACTAGCAGAGAGACCCAGTACTTC

v_gene: TRBV11-2
j_gene: TRBJ2-1
abundance: .
d_gene: .
CDR3aa: CASSLERRWERVSNNEQFF
CDR3nt: TGTGCCAGCAGCTTAGAAAGGCGGTGGGAGCGGGTGTCTAACAATGAGCAGTTCTTC

v_gene: TRBV7-2
j_gene: TRBJ1-1
abundance: few
d_gene: .
CDR3aa: CASSPGSRTEAFF
CDR3nt: TGTGCCAGCAGCCCAGGGTCGCGCACTGAAGCTTTCTTT

v_gene: TRBV5-1
j_gene: TRBJ1-1
abundance: .
d_gene: .
CDR3aa: CASSLATLGGSTEAFF
CDR3nt: TGCGCCAGCAGCCTGGCAACACTCGGCGGGAGCACTGAAGCTTTCTTT

v_gene: TRBV12-1
j_gene: TRBJ1-5
abundance: .
d_gene: .
CDR3aa: CASSFLDTRDRGSQPQHF
CDR3nt: TGTGCCAGCAGCTTTTTGGATACCCGGGACAGGGGGAGTCAGCCCCAGCATTTT

v_gene: TRBV27
j_gene: TRBJ2-7
abundance: .
d_gene: TRBD2
CDR3aa: CASSPTLLAGALYEQYF
CDR3nt: TGTGCCAGCAGTCCGACCCTCCTAGCGGGGGCCTTATACGAGCAGTACTTC

v_gene: TRBV6-2/TRBV6-3
j_gene: TRBJ1-6
abundance: .
d_gene: .
CDR3aa: CASSSLQNSPLHF
CDR3nt: TGTGCCAGCAGCTCGCTGCAGAATTCACCCCTCCACTTT

v_gene: TRBV7-2
j_gene: TRBJ2-3
abundance: .
d_gene: TRBD2
CDR3aa: CASSLGLAGGRPDTQYF
CDR3nt: TGTGCCAGCAGCTTAGGGCTAGCGGGGGGGCGTCCAGATACGCAGTATTTT

v_gene: TRBV28
j_gene: TRBJ1-3
abundance: .
d_gene: .
CDR3aa: CASSLGGTVGNTIYF
CDR3nt: TGTGCCAGCAGTTTGGGAGGGACCGTCGGAAACACCATATATTTT

v_gene: TRBV4-3
j_gene: TRBJ1-1
abundance: .
d_gene: .
CDR3aa: CASSQDFPGSEAFF
CDR3nt: TGCGCCAGCAGCCAAGATTTCCCGGGGTCTGAAGCTTTCTTT

v_gene: TRBV5-4
j_gene: TRBJ2-7
abundance: few
d_gene: TRBD2
CDR3aa: CASSTSGRAGYEQYF
CDR3nt: TGTGCCAGCAGCACTAGCGGGAGGGCCGGGTACGAGCAGTACTTC

v_gene: TRBV7-9
j_gene: TRBJ1-1
abundance: .
d_gene: .
CDR3aa: CASSFKYRADTEAFF
CDR3nt: TGTGCCAGCAGCTTCAAATATAGAGCGGACACTGAAGCTTTCTTT

v_gene: TRBV12-5
j_gene: TRBJ1-2
abundance: .
d_gene: TRBD1
CDR3aa: CASGHDRGGGYTF
CDR3nt: TGTGCTAGTGGTCACGACAGGGGCGGCGGCTACACCTTC

v_gene: TRBV7-9
j_gene: TRBJ2-7
abundance: .
d_gene: TRBD2
CDR3aa: CASSPRWASGGYEQYF
CDR3nt: TGTGCCAGCAGCCCTCGTTGGGCTAGCGGGGGCTACGAGCAGTACTTC

v_gene: TRBV2
j_gene: TRBJ1-3
abundance: .
d_gene: TRBD1
CDR3aa: CASRVDRASGNTIYF
CDR3nt: TGTGCCAGCAGGGTCGACAGGGCATCTGGAAACACCATATATTTT

v_gene: TRBV6-1
j_gene: TRBJ2-5
abundance: .
d_gene: TRBD1
CDR3aa: CASSEDRGLRETQYF
CDR3nt: TGTGCCAGCAGTGAGGACAGGGGCTTACGAGAGACCCAGTACTTC

v_gene: TRBV15
j_gene: TRBJ1-5
abundance: .
d_gene: .
CDR3aa: CATSRQIESNQPQHF
CDR3nt: TGTGCCACCAGCAGACAAATCGAGAGCAATCAGCCCCAGCATTTT

v_gene: TRBV5-6
j_gene: TRBJ1-1
abundance: .
d_gene: .
CDR3aa: CASSLTGVRTEAFF
CDR3nt: TGTGCCAGCAGCTTGACGGGGGTAAGGACTGAAGCTTTCTTT